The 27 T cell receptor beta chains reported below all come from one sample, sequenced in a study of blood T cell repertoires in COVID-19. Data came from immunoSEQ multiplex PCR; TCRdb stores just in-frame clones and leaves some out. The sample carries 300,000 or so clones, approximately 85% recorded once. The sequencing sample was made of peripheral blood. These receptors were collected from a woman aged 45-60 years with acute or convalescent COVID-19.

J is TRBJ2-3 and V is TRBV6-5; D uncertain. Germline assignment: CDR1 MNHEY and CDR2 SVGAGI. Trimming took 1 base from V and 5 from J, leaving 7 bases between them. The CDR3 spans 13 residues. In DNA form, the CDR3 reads TGTGCCAGCAGTTACTACTCGGGAGATACGCAGTATTTT. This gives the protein CASSYYSGDTQYF.

The CDR3 sequence is CASRWTDRSTDTQYF. The CDR3 DNA is TGTGCCAGCAGGTGGACGGACAGAAGCACAGATACGCAGTATTTT. V is TRBV27 and J is TRBJ2-3; TRBD1 might be the D (6 bases). The CDR3 is 15 amino acids. Trimming removed 6 bases from V and 0 bases from J, with 13 bases in between. Germline values: CDR1 MNHEY, CDR2 SMNVEV (reference sequence).

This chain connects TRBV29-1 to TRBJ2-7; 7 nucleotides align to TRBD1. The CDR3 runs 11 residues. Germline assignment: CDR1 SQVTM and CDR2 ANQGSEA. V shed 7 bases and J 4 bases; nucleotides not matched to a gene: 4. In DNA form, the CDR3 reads TGCAGCGCTAGACAGGGTTACGAGCAGTACTTC. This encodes CSARQGYEQYF.

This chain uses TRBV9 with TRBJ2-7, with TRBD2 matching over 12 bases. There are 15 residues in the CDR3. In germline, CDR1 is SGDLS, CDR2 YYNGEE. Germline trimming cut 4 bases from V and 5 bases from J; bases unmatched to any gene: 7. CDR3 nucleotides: TGTGCCAGCAGCCAAACGACTAGCGGGAGCCACGAGCAGTACTTC. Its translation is CASSQTTSGSHEQYF.

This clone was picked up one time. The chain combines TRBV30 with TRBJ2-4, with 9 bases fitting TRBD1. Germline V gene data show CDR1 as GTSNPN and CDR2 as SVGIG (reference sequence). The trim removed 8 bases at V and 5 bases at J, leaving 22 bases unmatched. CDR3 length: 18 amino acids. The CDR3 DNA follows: TGTGCCCGGAAGCCCTTGGACAGGGGATTTGATTTGGAAAACATTCAGTACTTC. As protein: CARKPLDRGFDLENIQYF.

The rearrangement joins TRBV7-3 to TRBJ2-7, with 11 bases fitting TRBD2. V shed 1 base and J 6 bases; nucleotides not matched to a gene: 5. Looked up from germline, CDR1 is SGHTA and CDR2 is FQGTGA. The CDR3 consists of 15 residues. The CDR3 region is CASSLSPLAGGEQYF. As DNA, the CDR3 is TGTGCCAGCAGCTTAAGTCCCCTAGCGGGAGGCGAGCAGTACTTC.

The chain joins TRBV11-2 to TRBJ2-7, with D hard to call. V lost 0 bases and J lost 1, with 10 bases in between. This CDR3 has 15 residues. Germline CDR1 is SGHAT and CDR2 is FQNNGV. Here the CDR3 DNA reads TGTGCCAGCAGCTTAGACCCTACTCGTTCCTACGAGCAGTACTTC. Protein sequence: CASSLDPTRSYEQYF.

As DNA, the CDR3 is TGTGCCAGCAGCTTAGAAGTAGGCACAGATACGCAGTATTTT. Translated: CASSLEVGTDTQYF. The chain is built from TRBV7-6 and TRBJ2-3; D uncertain. Germline-derived CDR1 and CDR2 are SGHVS and FNYEAQ. V was pared by 1 base and J by 1 base, with 6 bases between. The CDR3 consists of 14 residues.

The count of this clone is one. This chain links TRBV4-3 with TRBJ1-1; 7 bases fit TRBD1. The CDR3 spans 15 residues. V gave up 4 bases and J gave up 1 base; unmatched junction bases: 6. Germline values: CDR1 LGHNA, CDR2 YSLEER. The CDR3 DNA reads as TGCGCCAGCAGCCGATCGGGACAGAGGAACACTGAAGCTTTCTTT. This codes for CASSRSGQRNTEAFF.

The CDR3 reads CASSQSGIYVTTYEQYF. CDR3 DNA: TGCGCCAGCAGCCAAAGCGGGATCTACGTGACAACCTACGAGCAGTACTTC. The chain uses TRBV4-1 and TRBJ2-7, with 7 nucleotides matching TRBD2. CDR3 length: 17 residues. Germline loops: CDR1 MGHRA, CDR2 YSYEKL. V lost 2 bases and J lost 2; bases outside the gene matches: 12.

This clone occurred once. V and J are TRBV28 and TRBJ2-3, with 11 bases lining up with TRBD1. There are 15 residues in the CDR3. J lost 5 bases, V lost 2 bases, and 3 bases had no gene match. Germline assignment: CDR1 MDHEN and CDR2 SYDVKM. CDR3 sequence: CASSLRTGGVDTQYF. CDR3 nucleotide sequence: TGTGCCAGCAGTTTAAGGACAGGGGGCGTAGATACGCAGTATTTT.

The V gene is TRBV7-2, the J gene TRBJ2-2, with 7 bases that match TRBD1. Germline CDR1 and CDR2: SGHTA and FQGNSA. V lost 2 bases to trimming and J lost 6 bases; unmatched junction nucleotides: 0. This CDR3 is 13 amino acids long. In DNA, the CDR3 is TGTGCCAGCAGCTTAACAGGGGCCGGGGAGCTGTTTTTT. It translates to CASSLTGAGELFF.

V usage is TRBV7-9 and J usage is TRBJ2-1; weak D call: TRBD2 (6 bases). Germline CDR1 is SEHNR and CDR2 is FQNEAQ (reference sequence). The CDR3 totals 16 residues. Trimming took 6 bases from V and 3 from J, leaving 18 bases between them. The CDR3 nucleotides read TGTGCCAGCAGTCGAGCGGGCGGGATGATCTACAATGAGCAGTTCTTC. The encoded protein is CASSRAGGMIYNEQFF.

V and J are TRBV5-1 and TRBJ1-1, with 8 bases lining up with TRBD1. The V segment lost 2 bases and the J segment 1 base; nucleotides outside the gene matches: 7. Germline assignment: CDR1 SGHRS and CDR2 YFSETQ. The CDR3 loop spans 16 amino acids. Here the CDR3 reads CASSFSYGTGNTEAFF. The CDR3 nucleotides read TGCGCCAGCAGCTTTAGTTACGGGACAGGGAACACTGAAGCTTTCTTT.

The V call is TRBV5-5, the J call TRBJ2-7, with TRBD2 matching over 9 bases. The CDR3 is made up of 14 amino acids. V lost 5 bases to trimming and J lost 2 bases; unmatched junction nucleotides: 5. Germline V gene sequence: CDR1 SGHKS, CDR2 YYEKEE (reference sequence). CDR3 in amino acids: CASSPGLAPYEQYF. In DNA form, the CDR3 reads TGTGCCAGCAGTCCGGGACTAGCCCCCTACGAGCAGTACTTC.

Written as DNA, the CDR3 is TGTGCCAGCAGTTACTACGGCGGGAGAGGTAATGAGCAGTTCTTC. This sequence encodes CASSYYGGRGNEQFF. V is TRBV6-6 and J is TRBJ2-1; TRBD2 aligns across 7 bases. CDR3 length: 15 amino acids. Germline CDR1 is MNHNY and CDR2 is SVGAGI (reference sequence). V lost 1 base to trimming and J lost 7 bases; unmatched junction nucleotides: 7.

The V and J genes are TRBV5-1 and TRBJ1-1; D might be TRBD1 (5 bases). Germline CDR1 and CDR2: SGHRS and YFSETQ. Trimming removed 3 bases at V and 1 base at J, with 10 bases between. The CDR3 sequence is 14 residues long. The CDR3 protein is CASSSGQGNTEAFF. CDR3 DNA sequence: TGCGCCAGCAGCTCCGGGCAGGGGAACACTGAAGCTTTCTTT.

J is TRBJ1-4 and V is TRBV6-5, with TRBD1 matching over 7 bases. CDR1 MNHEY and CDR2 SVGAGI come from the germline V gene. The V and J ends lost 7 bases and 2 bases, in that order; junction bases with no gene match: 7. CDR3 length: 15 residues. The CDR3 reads CASNLSGQTNEKLFF. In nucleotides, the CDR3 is TGTGCCAGCAACTTATCGGGACAGACTAATGAAAAACTGTTTTTT.

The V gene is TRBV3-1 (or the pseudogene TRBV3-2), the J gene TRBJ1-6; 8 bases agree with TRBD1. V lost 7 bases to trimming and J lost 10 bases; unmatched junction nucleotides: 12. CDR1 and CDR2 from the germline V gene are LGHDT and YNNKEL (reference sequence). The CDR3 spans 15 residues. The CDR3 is CASTPRQGIRSPLHF. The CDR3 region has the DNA TGTGCCAGCACCCCACGACAGGGGATAAGGTCACCCCTCCACTTT.

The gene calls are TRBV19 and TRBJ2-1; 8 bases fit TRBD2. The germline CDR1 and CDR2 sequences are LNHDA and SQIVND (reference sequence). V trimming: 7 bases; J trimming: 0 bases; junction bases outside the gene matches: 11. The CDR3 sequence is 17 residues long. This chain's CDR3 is CASTPSTSGHSYNEQFF. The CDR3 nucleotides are TGTGCCAGTACCCCATCCACTAGCGGACACTCCTACAATGAGCAGTTCTTC.

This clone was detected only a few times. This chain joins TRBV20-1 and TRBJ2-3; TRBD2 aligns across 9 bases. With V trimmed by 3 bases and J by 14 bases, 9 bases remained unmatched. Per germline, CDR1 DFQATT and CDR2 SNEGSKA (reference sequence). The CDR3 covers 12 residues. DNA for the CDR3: TGCAGTGCTAGTTCCTCGCGGGAGGGCTCGTATTTT. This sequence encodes CSASSSREGSYF.

CDR3 in amino acids: CASSFDRVADTQYF. The CDR3 DNA reads as TGTGCCAGCAGCTTCGACAGGGTCGCAGATACGCAGTATTTT. The V and J genes are TRBV5-6 and TRBJ2-3; 7 bases map to TRBD1. The CDR3 has 14 residues. V lost 2 bases to trimming and J lost 4 bases; unmatched junction nucleotides: 4. Looked up from germline, CDR1 is SGHDT and CDR2 is YYEEEE.

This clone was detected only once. CDR3 loop: CSVEDRSLAETQYF. The CDR3 region has the DNA TGCAGCGTTGAAGATCGTTCGCTAGCAGAGACCCAGTACTTC. V is TRBV29-1 and J is TRBJ2-5, with a possible D match to TRBD2 (5 bases). The CDR3 has 14 amino acids. The V and J ends lost 0 bases and 4 bases respectively, with 12 bases between them. Germline assignment: CDR1 SQVTM and CDR2 ANQGSEA.

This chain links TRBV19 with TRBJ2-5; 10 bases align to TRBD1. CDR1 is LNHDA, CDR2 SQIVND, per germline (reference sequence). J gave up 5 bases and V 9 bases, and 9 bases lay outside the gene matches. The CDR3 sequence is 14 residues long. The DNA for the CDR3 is TGTGCCAGCGCGGGACAGGGGATTAGGGAGACCCAGTACTTC. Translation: CASAGQGIRETQYF.

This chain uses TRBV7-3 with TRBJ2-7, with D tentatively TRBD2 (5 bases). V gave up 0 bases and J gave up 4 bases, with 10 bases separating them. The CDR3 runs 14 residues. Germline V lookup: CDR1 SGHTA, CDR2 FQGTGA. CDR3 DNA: TGTGCCAGCAGCTTAACGTTCGGCGGGTACGAGCAGTACTTC. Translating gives CASSLTFGGYEQYF.

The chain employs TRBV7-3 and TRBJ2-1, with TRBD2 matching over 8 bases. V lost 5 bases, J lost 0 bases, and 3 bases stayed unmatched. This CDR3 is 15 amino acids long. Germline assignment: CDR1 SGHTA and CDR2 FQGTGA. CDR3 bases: TGTGCCAGCAGCAGTAGCGGGATCTCCTACAATGAGCAGTTCTTC. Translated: CASSSSGISYNEQFF.

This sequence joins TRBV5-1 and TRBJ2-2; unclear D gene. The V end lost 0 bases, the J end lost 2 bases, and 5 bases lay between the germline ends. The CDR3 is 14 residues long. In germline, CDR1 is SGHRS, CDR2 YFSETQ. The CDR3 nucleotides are TGCGCCAGCAGCTTGGTTAGTAACACCGGGGAGCTGTTTTTT. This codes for CASSLVSNTGELFF.